The next 19 T cell receptor beta chains were all read from a single sample in a study of cytomegalovirus exposure and HLA in healthy donors. PCR used 60 Vbeta primers and 13 Jbeta primers. The data were produced by immunoSEQ multiplex PCR, yet TCRdb's version contains in-frame clones alone and is incomplete. Its listing shows about 140,000 clones. The sample consisted of PBMCs. These receptors came from a woman aged 18 to 35 in good health and CMV-seronegative.

V and J are TRBV30 and TRBJ2-7; tentative D call: TRBD1 (6 bases). V was cut by 3 bases and J by 0 bases, with 9 bases left in between. The CDR3 contains 13 residues. Germline CDR1 GTSNPN, CDR2 SVGIG (reference sequence). CDR3 DNA: TGTGCCTGGAGCGGACAGCCCTCCTACGAGCAGTACGTC. As protein: CAWSGQPSYEQYV.

The chain is built from TRBV6-5 and TRBJ2-7, with 10 bases fitting TRBD2. This CDR3 has 15 amino acids. V was pared by 6 bases and J by 2 bases, with 7 bases of the junction left unmatched. CDR1 MNHEY and CDR2 SVGAGI come from the germline V gene. The DNA for the CDR3 is TGTGCCAGCAGCCCCCGGACTAGCGGAACCTACGAGCAGTACTTC. Its protein product is CASSPRTSGTYEQYF.

This chain connects TRBV5-1 to TRBJ2-2, with 12 bases that match TRBD2. CDR1 is SGHRS and CDR2 is YFSETQ in the germline V gene. The CDR3 has 16 residues. The V segment lost 4 bases and the J segment 7 bases; nucleotides outside the gene matches: 8. This chain's CDR3 is CASSLRLAGVLGELFF. CDR3 in DNA: TGCGCCAGCAGCCTAAGACTAGCGGGAGTACTCGGGGAGCTGTTTTTT. The whole variable domain, remainder taken from reference TRBV5-1 and TRBJ2-2, is KAGVTQTPRYLIKTRGQQVTLSCSPISGHRSVSWYQQTPGQGLQFLFEYFSETQRNKGNFPGRFSGRQFSNSRSEMNVSTLELGDSALYLCASSLRLAGVLGELFFGEGSRLTVL.

The chain uses TRBV14 and TRBJ1-2; 10 bases agree with TRBD1. Germline-derived CDR1 and CDR2 are SGHDN and FVKESK. The CDR3 length is 14 residues. The trim removed 5 bases at V and 8 bases at J, leaving 8 bases unmatched. The CDR3 loop is CASSWGTGVLGYTF. The CDR3 coding sequence is TGTGCCAGCAGCTGGGGGACAGGGGTTTTGGGCTACACCTTC.

This chain links TRBV5-6 with TRBJ1-1; 7 bases are a match to TRBD1. The V segment lost 4 bases and the J segment 4 bases; nucleotides outside the gene matches: 1. Germline values: CDR1 SGHDT, CDR2 YYEEEE. The CDR3 extends over 12 amino acids. CDR3 DNA: TGTGCCAGCAGCAGGGACAGCACTGAAGCTTTCTTT. It yields the protein CASSRDSTEAFF.

The V call is TRBV2, the J call TRBJ1-2; no reliable D call. The CDR3 sequence is 13 residues long. Trimming shortened V by 4 bases and J by 8 bases, and 14 bases separated the two germline ends. Germline-derived CDR1 and CDR2 are SNHLY and FYNNEI. The CDR3 sequence: CASSVTRGHGYTF. In nucleotides, the CDR3 is TGTGCCAGCAGTGTAACTCGGGGTCACGGCTACACCTTC.

This rearrangement joins TRBV28 to TRBJ1-5; tentative D call: TRBD1 (6 bases). The CDR3 is 16 residues long. Per germline, CDR1 MDHEN and CDR2 SYDVKM. V lost 5 bases and J 1 base, leaving 15 bases between the germline ends. The CDR3 region has the DNA TGTGCCAGCAGTCGCCACGGGGGGGCGAGCAATCAGCCCCAGCATTTT. It yields the protein CASSRHGGASNQPQHF.

The chain carries TRBV28 and TRBJ2-3; 8 nucleotides align to TRBD1. This CDR3 is 18 amino acids long. Germline trimming cut 4 bases from V and 3 bases from J; bases unmatched to any gene: 15. Germline V gives CDR1 MDHEN, CDR2 SYDVKM. The CDR3 sequence is CASSSSMAGGDGTDTQYF. For the CDR3, the DNA is TGTGCCAGCAGTTCCTCAATGGCAGGGGGCGATGGGACAGATACGCAGTATTTT.

The genes are TRBV5-1 and TRBJ2-5; 8 nucleotides agree with TRBD1. J was trimmed by 5 bases and V by 0 bases; bases with no gene match: 6. The CDR3 sequence is 15 residues long. Germline CDR1 is SGHRS and CDR2 is YFSETQ. CDR3 in DNA: TGCGCCAGCAGCTTGGGGACAGGGTTGGGGGAGACCCAGTACTTC. Translation gives CASSLGTGLGETQYF.

The CDR3 bases are TGTGCCATCAGTGAGTCTGTAAACTTGGGGCAGAGAGGCTACACCTTC. It is translated as CAISESVNLGQRGYTF. The rearrangement joins TRBV10-3 to TRBJ1-2, with D perhaps TRBD1 (5 bases). CDR1 and CDR2 from the germline V gene are ENHRY and SYGVKD. Trimming stripped 0 bases from V and 8 bases from J, with 19 bases between. The CDR3 extends over 16 amino acids.

The rearrangement joins TRBV12-5 to TRBJ2-1; TRBD2 agrees at 8 bases. The CDR3 sequence is 20 residues long. Unmatched junction bases numbered 17, after V lost 3 bases and J lost 1 base. Germline CDR1 reads LGHNT; CDR2 reads FRNRAP. The CDR3 sequence: CASGFRGLEGGPGSYNEQFF. DNA for the CDR3: TGTGCTAGTGGTTTCAGGGGACTAGAGGGAGGGCCGGGGTCCTACAATGAGCAGTTCTTC.

V gene TRBV9 combines with J gene TRBJ2-7, with TRBD2 matching over 7 bases. V gave up 6 bases and J gave up 5 bases; unmatched junction bases: 11. The CDR3 has 14 residues. The germline CDR1 and CDR2 sequences are SGDLS and YYNGEE. Written as DNA, the CDR3 is TGTGCCAGCAACGGGGGGTGGGCTCGTAACGAGCAGTACTTC. Translation: CASNGGWARNEQYF.

The rearrangement links TRBV7-9 to TRBJ2-1; TRBD2 matches 15 bases. V lost 5 bases to trimming and J lost 7 bases; unmatched junction nucleotides: 12. Per the germline V gene, CDR1 is SEHNR and CDR2 is FQNEAQ (reference sequence). The CDR3 has 18 amino acids. CDR3 sequence: CASSPGFRTSGRVNEQFF. Here the CDR3 DNA reads TGTGCCAGCAGCCCGGGTTTTAGGACTAGCGGGAGGGTAAATGAGCAGTTCTTC.

The gene calls are TRBV5-1 and TRBJ2-3; 7 nucleotides agree with TRBD2. The ends lost 1 base at V and 1 base at J; junction bases unmatched: 6. CDR3 length equals 16 residues. Germline CDR1 reads SGHRS; CDR2 reads YFSETQ. DNA for the CDR3: TGCGCCAGCAGCTTGCCCCGGGCGGGAGGCACAGATACGCAGTATTTT. The encoded protein is CASSLPRAGGTDTQYF.

The CDR3: CASSLVSGSLWNEQFF. The DNA for the CDR3 is TGTGCCAGCAGCTTAGTGAGCGGGAGTTTGTGGAATGAGCAGTTCTTC. The chain couples TRBV7-9 to TRBJ2-1; 8 positions match TRBD2. The CDR3 is 16 residues long. The V segment lost 1 base and the J segment 7 bases; nucleotides outside the gene matches: 9. The V gene's germline CDR1 is SEHNR and CDR2 FQNEAQ (reference sequence).

The chain joins TRBV27 to TRBJ1-5; D is perhaps TRBD1 (5 bases). V lost 6 bases to trimming and J lost 0 bases, with 9 bases between them. Per germline, CDR1 MNHEY and CDR2 SMNVEV (reference sequence). CDR3 length: 14 residues. In DNA form, the CDR3 reads TGTGCCAGCAGGACGACAGTTAGCAATCAGCCCCAGCATTTT. Translation: CASRTTVSNQPQHF.

The rearrangement joins TRBV11-2 to TRBJ2-2; D is undetermined. The CDR3 spans 14 residues. V was trimmed by 4 bases and J by 0 bases, leaving 6 bases between them. CDR1 and CDR2 (germline): SGHAT, FQNNGV. CDR3 DNA: TGTGCCAGCAGCTCCCCTCCGAACACCGGGGAGCTGTTTTTT. Translation: CASSSPPNTGELFF.

The V gene is TRBV18, the J gene TRBJ2-5; TRBD2 aligns across 10 bases. The V gene's germline CDR1 is KGHSH and CDR2 LQKENI. The ends lost 2 bases at V and 5 bases at J; junction bases unmatched: 5. The CDR3 has 15 residues. CDR3 DNA: TGTGCCAGCTCACCATCTGTAGCGGGAGGTGAGACCCAGTACTTC. Translating gives CASSPSVAGGETQYF. Complete variable domain (other parts from reference TRBV18 and TRBJ2-5): NAGVMQNPRHLVRRRGQEARLRCSPMKGHSHVYWYRQLPEEGLKFMVYLQKENIIDESGMPKERFSAEFPKEGPSILRIQQVVRGDSAAYFCASSPSVAGGETQYFGPGTRLLVL.

For the CDR3, the DNA is TGTGCCAGCAGCTTGTGGGTAAGCGGCACTGAAGCTTTCTTT. It yields the protein CASSLWVSGTEAFF. V usage is TRBV5-5 and J usage is TRBJ1-1; D unclear. The CDR3 is made up of 14 amino acids. V gave up 1 base and J gave up 4 bases, with 11 bases separating them. Germline V gives CDR1 SGHKS, CDR2 YYEKEE (reference sequence).